The present T cell receptor beta chain was sequenced within a study of cytomegalovirus exposure and HLA in healthy donors. Study at large: A previous analysis identified about 110 million unique TCR beta sequences derived from some 200 million T cells.

60 Vbeta and 13 Jbeta primers were used in PCR. Clones were sequenced by immunoSEQ multiplex PCR, and TCRdb holds only the in-frame ones, with some missing. The table has roughly 55,000 clones, roughly 77% seen once. This CDR3 is built from 15 residues. V was clipped by 5 bases and J by 10 bases; unmatched bases: 14. Germline V CDR1 and CDR2: SSHAT, FNYEAQ (reference sequence). Overall study findings and caveats: Some TCR beta chains (around 160 of them) were listed as cytomegalovirus-associated. As was reported, the HLA-A and HLA-B alleles of most subjects were accurately predicted from TCR beta sequences.

Though probably carrying unrecorded immune exposures, donors were nominally healthy at sampling. Concerning this clone: Its specificity is unknown.

This receptor was identified in a female donor in good health and CMV-seronegative. The rearrangement uses TRBV7-7 and TRBJ2-1, with 7 bases that match TRBD1. Sequenced sample: PBMCs. CDR3 bases: TGTGCCAGCAGCCCTCTGGTACGACAGGGTGGCGAGCAGTTCTTC. It encodes CASSPLVRQGGEQFF.